A selection of T cell receptor beta chains follows, all from one sample in a study of cytomegalovirus exposure and HLA in healthy donors. This table comes from immunoSEQ multiplex PCR, and its TCRdb copy is limited to in-frame clones, with some not included. The table includes 63,000 or so clones, roughly 80% detected once. Sequencing was carried out using PBMCs. Receptor source: a woman in her twenties or thirties in good health and CMV-seronegative. Both conserved end residues are trimmed from each CDR3. Some rows mark clone size as missing; the rest say once, few, many or name a class of expanded clone.

>NA|TRBV7-2
ASSEEGQGPYYEQY
>few|TRBV5-6
ASSEKVRTEAF
>few|TRBV7-8
ASSLGRTAQPQH
>NA|TRBV20-1
SAGLATEQF
>few|TRBV30
AFHRGLNSPLH
>NA|TRBV2
ASTIGQVLITGELF
>few|TRBV6-5
ASSPAADTQY
>NA|TRBV19
ASSAGGAGLGYT
>NA|TRBV6-5
ASSRDRGFYGYT
>NA|TRBV27
ASSPSRTGESGANVLT
>NA|TRBV9
ASSVGGVSTGELF
>NA|TRBV11-2
ASSETFATEAF
>NA|TRBV7-8
ASSSRDRGTAF
>NA|TRBV5-1
ASSSTGPFTEAF
>once|TRBV27
ASSTLGGSTDTQY
>NA|TRBV4-3
ASSPTGLGANVLT
>NA|TRBV5-1
ASSLASGPYNEQF
>NA|TRBV2
ASSEAPPGGHNNSPLH
>few|TRBV5-1
ASSLNGGGTDEQF
>NA|TRBV7-8
ASSLGAGSNYGYT
>once|TRBV7-9
SSSLHSDTQY
>NA|TRBV2
ASSDLRNTEAF
>NA|TRBV7-3
ASSPGNEQF
>NA|TRBV5-1
ASSFPLEVYNEQF
>few|TRBV4-2
ASSQGRSEAF
>once|TRBV14
ASRGDSNTEAF
>NA|TRBV7-2
ASSLDVGGVNQPQH
>NA|TRBV27
ASRGQGSYEQY
>few|TRBV6-5
ASSPQGYTGELF
>NA|TRBV7-9
ASSFDLETGQETQY
>NA|TRBV9
ASSRDSSTDTQY
>NA|TRBV4-2
ASSQDAGAGANVLT
>NA|TRBV30
AWSGVDSPV
>NA|TRBV10-1
AIPGQGAKINYGYT
>NA|TRBV10-3
AISGSSTGLNTEAF
>few|TRBV4-3
ASSQEPAATGELF
>few|TRBV4-3
ASSLFSGTPNEQF